A selection of T cell receptor beta chains follows, all from one sample in a study of CD8 T cells in Susac syndrome. TCRdb fed the immunoSEQ multiplex PCR reads into MiXCR, producing one record per CDR3 protein. The sample contains roughly 88,000 distinct CDR3 sequences, around 96% of which appear only once. Sequenced sample: CD8+ T cells from PBMCs. The source is a human donor with Susac syndrome. Each CDR3 is given with its conserved first and last residue. Each record gives: D gene, CDR3 length, J gene, V gene, clone size, CDR3 protein, CDR3 DNA. D genes are given only for firm matches. Not every row has a clone size; where given, it reads once, few, many or a size class.

>-|15|TRBJ2-1|TRBV19|-
CASKSGRFSYNEQFF
TGTGCCAGTAAGAGTGGCAGGTTCTCCTACAATGAGCAGTTCTTC
>-|15|TRBJ2-5|TRBV13|-
CASSLTGRAQETQYF
TGTGCCAGCAGCTTAACGGGCAGGGCCCAAGAGACCCAGTACTTC
>-|16|TRBJ2-7|TRBV7-2|-
CASSLMSDGKGYEQYF
TGTGCCAGCAGCTTAATGAGCGATGGAAAGGGGTACGAGCAGTACTTC
>TRBD2|16|TRBJ2-5|TRBV24-1|-
CATSDRGLAGEETQYF
TGTGCCACCAGTGACCGGGGACTAGCGGGAGAAGAGACCCAGTACTTC
>-|14|TRBJ2-1|TRBV7-2|few
CASSLDGPLDEQFF
TGTGCCAGCAGCTTGGACGGACCCTTGGATGAGCAGTTCTTC
>TRBD2|15|TRBJ2-7|TRBV5-1|once
CASSLALAGIYEQYF
TGCGCCAGCAGCTTGGCGCTAGCGGGAATTTACGAGCAGTACTTC
>TRBD2|15|TRBJ2-5|TRBV28|-
CASTTGTSGVETQYF
TGTGCCAGCACAACCGGGACTAGCGGGGTAGAGACCCAGTACTTC
>-|12|TRBJ2-1|TRBV11-1|-
CASSLIINEQFF
TGTGCCAGCAGCTTAATTATTAATGAGCAGTTCTTC
>-|17|TRBJ1-4|TRBV29-1|-
CSVEDLGARGSGEKLFF
TGCAGCGTTGAAGATCTGGGAGCTCGGGGTAGTGGGGAAAAACTGTTTTTT
>-|15|TRBJ2-5|TRBV11-2|-
CASSPLLGQTETQYF
TGTGCCAGCAGCCCCCTCTTGGGCCAGACGGAGACCCAGTACTTC
>-|11|TRBJ2-5|TRBV29-1|-
CSVIRHGTQYF
TGCAGCGTTATCAGGCATGGGACCCAGTACTTC
>-|15|TRBJ2-1|TRBV2|-
CASRWGQSSYNEQFF
TGTGCCAGCAGGTGGGGGCAGAGCTCCTACAATGAGCAGTTCTTC
>-|14|TRBJ2-1|TRBV5-1|-
CASSSATAYNEQFF
TGCGCCAGCAGCTCCGCCACAGCTTACAATGAGCAGTTCTTC
>TRBD2|18|TRBJ2-5|TRBV29-1|-
CSVDGTSGGPGRRETQYF
TGCAGCGTTGACGGGACTAGCGGGGGCCCAGGTCGGAGAGAGACCCAGTACTTC
>-|15|TRBJ2-1|TRBV7-9|-
CASSLVKGRNNEQFF
TGTGCCAGCAGCTTAGTCAAGGGGCGCAACAATGAGCAGTTCTTC
>TRBD1|18|TRBJ1-4|TRBV2|-
CASSEGTGGAQANEKLFF
TGTGCCAGCAGTGAAGGCACAGGGGGCGCTCAGGCTAATGAAAAACTGTTTTTT
>TRBD2|14|TRBJ2-7|TRBV6-2/TRBV6-3|-
CASSPPTSVYEQYF
TGTGCCAGCAGTCCGCCGACTAGCGTCTACGAGCAGTACTTC
>TRBD2|15|TRBJ2-1|TRBV30|-
CAWSALAGDLNEQFF
TGTGCCTGGAGTGCTCTAGCGGGAGATTTGAATGAGCAGTTCTTC
>TRBD1|14|TRBJ2-7|TRBV18|-
CASSPGTGIYEQYF
TGTGCCAGCTCACCAGGGACAGGAATCTACGAGCAGTACTTC
>-|14|TRBJ1-5|TRBV6-2/TRBV6-3|-
CASSLNWGNQPQHF
TGTGCCAGCAGTTTGAACTGGGGCAATCAGCCCCAGCATTTT
>TRBD1|14|TRBJ1-2|TRBV4-3|-
CASSPSTGGYGYTF
TGCGCCAGCAGCCCTTCGACAGGGGGCTATGGCTACACCTTC
>-|15|TRBJ2-5|TRBV15|-
CATSPPGRGQETQYF
TGTGCCACCAGCCCACCGGGCAGGGGCCAAGAGACCCAGTACTTC
>-|14|TRBJ1-4|TRBV3-1|-
CASSQDGGNEKLFF
TGTGCCAGCAGCCAAGATGGCGGGAATGAAAAACTGTTTTTT
>-|15|TRBJ1-1|TRBV4-1|-
CASSHLPGGATEAFF
TGCGCCAGCAGCCACCTCCCCGGGGGCGCGACTGAAGCTTTCTTT
>-|13|TRBJ2-1|TRBV9|-
CASSVEDYNEQFF
TGTGCCAGCAGCGTAGAGGACTACAATGAGCAGTTCTTC
>TRBD2|14|TRBJ2-3|TRBV29-1|-
CSVASGSIADTQYF
TGCAGCGTAGCCAGCGGGAGCATTGCAGATACGCAGTATTTT
>TRBD2|14|TRBJ2-1|TRBV28|-
CASTPGASGRVWFF
TGTGCCAGCACCCCTGGGGCTAGCGGGAGGGTTTGGTTCTTC
>-|11|TRBJ2-5|TRBV29-1|-
CSEQTQETQYF
TGCAGCGAACAGACCCAAGAGACCCAGTACTTC
>-|12|TRBJ1-2|TRBV24-1|-
CATSGVDKGYTF
TGTGCCACCAGTGGGGTTGACAAAGGCTACACCTTC
>-|15|TRBJ2-7|TRBV5-4|-
CASSWKKGRDYEQYF
TGTGCCAGCAGCTGGAAAAAAGGACGAGACTACGAGCAGTACTTC
>-|14|TRBJ2-7|TRBV29-1|-
CSVEDRGSGYEQYF
TGCAGCGTTGAAGATCGGGGTAGTGGCTACGAGCAGTACTTC
>-|13|TRBJ2-7|TRBV6-6|-
CASSYSPGDEQYF
TGTGCCAGCAGTTACTCCCCCGGAGACGAGCAGTACTTC
>TRBD1|19|TRBJ1-3|TRBV20-1|-
CSASPGTGGIWNSGNTIYF
TGCAGTGCTAGCCCCGGGACAGGGGGTATTTGGAACTCTGGAAACACCATATATTTT
>-|14|TRBJ1-4|TRBV20-1|-
CSALARQSNEKLFF
TGCAGTGCTCTCGCTAGACAGAGTAATGAAAAACTGTTTTTT
>TRBD1|15|TRBJ1-2|TRBV7-8|once
CASSSGEGAEYGYTF
TGTGCCAGCAGCTCGGGAGAGGGGGCTGAGTATGGCTACACCTTC
>-|16|TRBJ1-1|TRBV29-1|-
CSVVGGPEWMNTEAFF
TGCAGCGTTGTCGGTGGGCCGGAGTGGATGAACACTGAAGCTTTCTTT
>-|15|TRBJ2-1|TRBV10-3|-
CAISESRGPYNEQFF
TGTGCCATCAGTGAGTCGCGGGGCCCCTACAATGAGCAGTTCTTC
>-|14|TRBJ2-5|TRBV25-1|-
CASSEFPAEETQYF
TGTGCCAGCAGTGAATTCCCCGCGGAAGAGACCCAGTACTTC
>-|12|TRBJ2-1|TRBV6-2/TRBV6-3|-
CAGSSYYNEQFF
TGTGCCGGTAGTAGTTACTACAATGAGCAGTTCTTC
>-|13|TRBJ2-5|TRBV4-3|-
CASSQKGGETQYF
TGCGCCAGCAGCCAAAAAGGTGGAGAGACCCAGTACTTC
>TRBD1|14|TRBJ2-3|TRBV29-1|-
CSVVPQGAGDTQYF
TGCAGCGTGGTACCCCAGGGGGCGGGAGATACGCAGTATTTT
>-|13|TRBJ2-1|TRBV4-3|-
CASSQERLREQFF
TGCGCCAGCAGCCAAGAAAGATTGCGGGAGCAGTTCTTC
>-|14|TRBJ1-2|TRBV15|-
CATSAAMPGYGYTF
TGTGCCACCAGCGCAGCCATGCCAGGCTATGGCTACACCTTC
>-|13|TRBJ2-1|TRBV30|-
CAWSVHDNNEQFF
TGTGCCTGGAGCGTTCATGACAACAATGAGCAGTTCTTC
>-|13|TRBJ2-1|TRBV4-3|-
CASSHAWPNEQFF
TGCGCCAGCAGCCATGCCTGGCCAAATGAGCAGTTCTTC
>-|15|TRBJ2-1|TRBV5-1|-
CASCLSLEVGNEQFF
TGCGCCAGCTGCTTGAGTCTAGAGGTGGGCAATGAGCAGTTCTTC
>-|13|TRBJ1-5|TRBV28|-
CASSYSPGQPQHF
TGTGCCAGCAGTTACTCACCGGGTCAGCCCCAGCATTTT
>TRBD1|14|TRBJ2-5|TRBV28|-
CASSATGGQETQYF
TGTGCCAGCAGTGCTACAGGGGGGCAAGAGACCCAGTACTTC
>-|15|TRBJ2-3|TRBV7-6|-
CASSLEALASDTQYF
TGTGCCAGCAGCTTAGAAGCCCTGGCCTCAGATACGCAGTATTTT
>-|12|TRBJ2-4|TRBV7-9|-
CASSFGGNIQYF
TGTGCCAGCAGCTTTGGTGGAAACATTCAGTACTTC
>-|15|TRBJ1-5|TRBV29-1|-
CSVSTGRGANQPQHF
TGCAGCGTATCGACAGGTCGCGGTGCCAATCAGCCCCAGCATTTT
>-|13|TRBJ1-2|TRBV20-1|once
CSARDFQSGGYTF
TGCAGTGCTAGAGATTTTCAGAGCGGTGGCTACACCTTC
>TRBD1|14|TRBJ1-2|TRBV4-1|once
CASSQDTDRGGYTF
TGCGCCAGCAGCCAAGACACGGACAGGGGCGGCTACACCTTC